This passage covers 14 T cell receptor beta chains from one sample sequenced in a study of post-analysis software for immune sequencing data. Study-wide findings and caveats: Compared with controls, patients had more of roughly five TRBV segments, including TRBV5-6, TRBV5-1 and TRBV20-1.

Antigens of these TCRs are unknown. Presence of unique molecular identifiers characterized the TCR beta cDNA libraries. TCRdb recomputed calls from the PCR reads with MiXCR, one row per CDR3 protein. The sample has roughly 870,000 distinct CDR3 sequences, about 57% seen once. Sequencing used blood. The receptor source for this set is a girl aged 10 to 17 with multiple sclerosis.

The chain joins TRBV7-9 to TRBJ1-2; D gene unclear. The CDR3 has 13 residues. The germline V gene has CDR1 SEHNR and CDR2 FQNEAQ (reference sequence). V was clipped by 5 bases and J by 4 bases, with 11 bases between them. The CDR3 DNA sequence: TGTGCCAGCAGCCTCATTGACGGCTATGGCTACACCTTC. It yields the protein CASSLIDGYGYTF.

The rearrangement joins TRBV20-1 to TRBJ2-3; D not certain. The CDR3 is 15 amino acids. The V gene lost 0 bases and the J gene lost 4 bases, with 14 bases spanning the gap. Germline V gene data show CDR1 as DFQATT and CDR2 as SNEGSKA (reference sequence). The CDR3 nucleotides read TGCAGTGCTAGAGATCGTAACTCCGCTCCAGATACGCAGTATTTT. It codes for CSARDRNSAPDTQYF.

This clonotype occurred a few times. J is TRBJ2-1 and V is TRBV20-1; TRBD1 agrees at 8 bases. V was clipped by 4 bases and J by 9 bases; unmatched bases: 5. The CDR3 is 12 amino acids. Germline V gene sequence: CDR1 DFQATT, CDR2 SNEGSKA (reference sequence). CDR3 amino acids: CSAIRQGSEQFF. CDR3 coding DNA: TGCAGTGCTATAAGACAGGGGAGTGAGCAGTTCTTC.

In DNA, the CDR3 is TGTGCCATCAGTGAAGGACCAGGGACAGGCGCCTACGAGCAGTACTTC. As protein: CAISEGPGTGAYEQYF. The chain combines TRBV10-3 with TRBJ2-5; 8 nucleotides match TRBD1. The better agreement between TRBJ2-7 and the DNA end casts doubt on the J call. The CDR3 length is 16 residues. CDR1 and CDR2 from the germline V gene are ENHRY and SYGVKD.

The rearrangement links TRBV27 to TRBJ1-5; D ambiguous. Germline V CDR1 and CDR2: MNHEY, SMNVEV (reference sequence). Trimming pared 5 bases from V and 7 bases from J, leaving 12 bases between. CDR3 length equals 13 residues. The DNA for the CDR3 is TGTGCCAGCAGTGTCCGATTAGGGCAGCCCCAGCATTTT. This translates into CASSVRLGQPQHF.

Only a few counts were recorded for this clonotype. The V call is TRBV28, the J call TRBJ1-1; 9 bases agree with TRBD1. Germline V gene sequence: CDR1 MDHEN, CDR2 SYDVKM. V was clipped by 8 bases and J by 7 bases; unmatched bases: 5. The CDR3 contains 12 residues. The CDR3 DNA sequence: TGTGCCAGCCGGGACAGGGAGGTTGAAGCTTTCTTT. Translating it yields CASRDREVEAFF.

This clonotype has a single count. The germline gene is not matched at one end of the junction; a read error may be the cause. CDR3 nucleotides: TGTGCCAGCAGCATAGCATGGACAGGGAGCTCCTACGAGCAGTACTTC. This encodes CASSIAWTGSSYEQYF. The rearrangement uses TRBV11-1 and TRBJ2-7; 8 nucleotides match TRBD1. CDR3 length: 16 amino acids. Per the germline V gene, CDR1 is SGHAT and CDR2 is FQDESV (reference sequence).

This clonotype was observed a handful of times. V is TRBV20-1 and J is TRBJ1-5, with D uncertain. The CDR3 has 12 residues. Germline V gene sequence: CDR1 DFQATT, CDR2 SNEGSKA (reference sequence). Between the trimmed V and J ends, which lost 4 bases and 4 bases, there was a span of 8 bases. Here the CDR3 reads CSATEGNQPQHF. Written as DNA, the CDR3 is TGCAGTGCTACTGAAGGGAATCAGCCCCAGCATTTT.

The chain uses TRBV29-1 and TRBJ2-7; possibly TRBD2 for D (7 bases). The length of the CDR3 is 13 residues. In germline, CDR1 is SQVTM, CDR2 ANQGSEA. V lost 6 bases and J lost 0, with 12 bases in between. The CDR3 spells CSVWGGYSYEQYF. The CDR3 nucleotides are TGCAGCGTCTGGGGGGGCTACTCCTACGAGCAGTACTTC.

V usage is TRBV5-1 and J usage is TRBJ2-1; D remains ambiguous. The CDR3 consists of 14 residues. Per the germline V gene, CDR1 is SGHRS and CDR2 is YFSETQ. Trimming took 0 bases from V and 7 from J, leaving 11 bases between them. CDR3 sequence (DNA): TGCGCCAGCAGCTTGGTTTCCTATTTGAATGAGCAGTTCTTC. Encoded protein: CASSLVSYLNEQFF.

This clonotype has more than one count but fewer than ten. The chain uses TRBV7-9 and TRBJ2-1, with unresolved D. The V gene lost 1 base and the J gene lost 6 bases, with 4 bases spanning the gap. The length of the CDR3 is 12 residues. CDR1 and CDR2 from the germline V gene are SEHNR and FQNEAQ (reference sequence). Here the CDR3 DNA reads TGTGCCAGCAGCTTAGAGGCCAATGAGCAGTTCTTC. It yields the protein CASSLEANEQFF.

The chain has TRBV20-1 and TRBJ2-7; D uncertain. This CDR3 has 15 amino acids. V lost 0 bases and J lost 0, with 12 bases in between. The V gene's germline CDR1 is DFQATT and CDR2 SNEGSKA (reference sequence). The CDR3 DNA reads TGCAGTGCTAGAGATCTTGGGCCGAACTCCTACGAGCAGTACTTC. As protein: CSARDLGPNSYEQYF.

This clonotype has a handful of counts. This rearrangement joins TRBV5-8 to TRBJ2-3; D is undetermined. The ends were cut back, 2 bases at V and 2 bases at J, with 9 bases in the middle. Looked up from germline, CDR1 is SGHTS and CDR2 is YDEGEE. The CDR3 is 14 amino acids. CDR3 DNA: TGTGCCAGCAGCTTTAATCGGGCCACAGATACGCAGTATTTT. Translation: CASSFNRATDTQYF.

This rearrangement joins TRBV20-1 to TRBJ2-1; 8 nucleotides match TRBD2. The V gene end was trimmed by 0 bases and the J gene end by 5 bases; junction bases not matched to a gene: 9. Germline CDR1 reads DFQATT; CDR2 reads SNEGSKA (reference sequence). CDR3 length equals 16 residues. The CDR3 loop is CSARDGGSGTHNEQFF. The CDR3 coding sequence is TGCAGTGCTAGAGATGGTGGTAGCGGGACCCACAATGAGCAGTTCTTC.